The T cell receptor beta chain described here comes from a study of OX40 agonist ivuxolimab in advanced cancers. Overall study: Patients were dosed intravenously with ivuxolimab at 0.01 to 10 mg/kg every 2 weeks.

With 6 bases removed from V and 5 bases from J, the gap between germline ends came to 16 bases. CDR3 length equals 14 residues. The germline V gene has CDR1 WNHNN and CDR2 SYGVQD (reference sequence). With regard to this clone: Antigen unknown.

Study-level results: On average, CD8+ T cells showed a greater number of expanded clones than CD4+. Normalized expansion of T-cell clones was also low for some nonresponders.

Sequenced by immunoSEQ multiplex PCR; TCRdb stores in-frame clones only, minus some. The sample shows around 94,000 clones, under 95% of them seen only once. The gene calls are TRBV10-1 and TRBJ1-2; D is undetermined. The source material was CD4+ or CD8+ T cells sorted from blood, sampled in a trial of the OX40 agonist ivuxolimab. The receptor comes from an adult with an advanced solid tumor such as melanoma, head and neck, liver or kidney cancer. CDR3 in DNA: TGCGCCAGCAGGAGGACTCTATCATGGTATGGCTACACCTTC. Translation: CASRRTLSWYGYTF.